The 15 T cell receptor beta chains given below trace back to one sample, sequenced in a study of OX40 agonist ivuxolimab in advanced cancers. Profiling relied on immunoSEQ multiplex PCR, and the TCRdb table lists in-frame clones only, not all of them. The table records some 82,000 clones, around 90% of them present only once. The sequences come from CD4+ or CD8+ T cells sorted from blood, collected in a trial of the OX40 agonist ivuxolimab. All receptors derive from an adult with an advanced solid tumor such as melanoma, head and neck, liver or kidney cancer.

This rearrangement joins TRBV6-1 to TRBJ2-7, with D possibly TRBD1 on 5 matching bases. CDR1 MNHNS and CDR2 SASEGT come from the germline V gene. CDR3 length equals 16 residues. Trimming stripped 4 bases from V and 0 bases from J, with 16 bases between. The CDR3 loop reads CASSGGPRAYSYEQYF. Written as DNA, the CDR3 is TGTGCCAGCAGTGGGGGCCCTAGGGCCTACTCCTACGAGCAGTACTTC.

This chain uses TRBV7-2 with TRBJ2-7, with D possibly TRBD2 on 5 matching bases. The CDR3 runs 15 residues. V lost 2 bases, J lost 5 bases, and 16 bases lay in between. The germline CDR1 and CDR2 sequences are SGHTA and FQGNSA. DNA for the CDR3: TGTGCCAGCAGCTTATGGGTGGGAGCTCAGAACGAGCAGTACTTC. Translating it yields CASSLWVGAQNEQYF.

V usage is TRBV28 and J usage is TRBJ2-7, with 7 bases that match TRBD1. This CDR3 contains 15 residues. Trimming took 5 bases from V and 2 from J; bases not matched to a gene: 9. The germline V gene encodes CDR1 MDHEN and CDR2 SYDVKM. CDR3 region: CASSQWTGGTYEQYF. CDR3 DNA: TGTGCCAGCAGTCAATGGACAGGTGGGACCTACGAGCAGTACTTC.

J is TRBJ2-7 and V is TRBV7-3, with D hard to call. The germline V gene encodes CDR1 SGHTA and CDR2 FQGTGA. CDR3 length: 13 amino acids. V shed 1 base and J shed 9 bases, with 13 bases lying between them. The CDR3 region is CASSLRNQDLQYF. The DNA of the CDR3 is TGTGCCAGCAGCTTAAGGAACCAGGACCTGCAGTACTTC.

The V and J genes are TRBV7-9 and TRBJ2-3, with D perhaps matching TRBD2 (5 bases). Germline CDR1 is SEHNR and CDR2 is FQNEAQ (reference sequence). The CDR3 runs 14 residues. Trimming took 6 bases from V and 2 from J, leaving 12 bases between them. The CDR3 sequence is CASRRAQITDTQYF. CDR3 coding DNA: TGTGCCAGCAGGCGGGCACAAATCACAGATACGCAGTATTTT.

V and J are TRBV19 and TRBJ2-2, with a weak D call TRBD2 (6 bases). The CDR3 totals 15 residues. Deletions cut 4 bases from V and 6 bases from J, with 15 bases between. Germline CDR1 reads LNHDA; CDR2 reads SQIVND (reference sequence). CDR3 nucleotide sequence: TGTGCCAGTAGTAACCGGGACTCCCAGGCCGGGGAGCTGTTTTTT. As protein: CASSNRDSQAGELFF.

This chain joins TRBV7-2 and TRBJ1-4, with a possible D match to TRBD1 (5 bases). The CDR3 contains 15 residues. Germline values: CDR1 SGHTA, CDR2 FQGNSA. With 5 bases removed from V and 2 bases from J, the gap between germline ends came to 12 bases. As DNA, the CDR3 is TGTGCCAGCAGCGGGGCAGGGAGGACTAATGAAAAACTGTTTTTT. Translated: CASSGAGRTNEKLFF.

The chain has TRBV7-2 and TRBJ2-7; D could derive from TRBD1 or TRBD2 (5 bases each). Deletions cut 1 base from V and 5 bases from J, with 12 bases between. Germline CDR1 SGHTA, CDR2 FQGNSA. The CDR3 totals 14 residues. This CDR3 reads CASSLVVRDHEQYF. As DNA, the CDR3 is TGTGCCAGCAGCTTAGTGGTCAGGGACCACGAGCAGTACTTC.

The chain uses TRBV7-2 and TRBJ2-7; 12 bases line up with TRBD1. CDR3 length: 15 amino acids. With V trimmed by 5 bases and J by 4 bases, 6 bases remained unmatched. Germline-derived CDR1 and CDR2 are SGHTA and FQGNSA. The CDR3 sequence: CASSKGGQGAYEQYF. DNA of the CDR3: TGTGCCAGCAGCAAAGGGGGACAGGGGGCATACGAGCAGTACTTC. The variable domain in full, completed from reference TRBV7-2 and TRBJ2-7, reads GAGVSQSPSNKVTEKGKDVELRCDPISGHTALYWYRQSLGQGLEFLIYFQGNSAPDKSGLPSDRFSAERTGGSVSTLTIQRTQQEDSAVYLCASSKGGQGAYEQYFGPGTRLTVT.

J is TRBJ1-1 and V is TRBV11-2, with unresolved D. The CDR3 contains 11 residues. With 6 bases removed from V and 3 bases from J, the gap between germline ends came to 5 bases. Per the germline V gene, CDR1 is SGHAT and CDR2 is FQNNGV. This chain's CDR3 is CASSSYTEAFF. In DNA form, the CDR3 reads TGTGCCAGCAGTTCTTACACTGAAGCTTTCTTT.

DNA of the CDR3: TGTGCCACCAGCAGAGATAACAGGGACAGACAGTTCTTC. The encoded protein is CATSRDNRDRQFF. This sequence joins TRBV15 and TRBJ2-1, with 7 bases that match TRBD1. The CDR3 contains 13 residues. Germline CDR1 is LNHNV and CDR2 is YYDKDF (reference sequence). The V and J ends lost 0 bases and 13 bases, in that order; junction bases with no gene match: 6.

The chain employs TRBV28 and TRBJ2-3, with 8 bases matching TRBD1. V trimming: 3 bases; J trimming: 2 bases; junction bases outside the gene matches: 10. This CDR3 contains 17 residues. Germline CDR1 MDHEN, CDR2 SYDVKM. The DNA for the CDR3 is TGTGCCAGCAGTTTTTACAGGGGGTCGACCCTCACAGATACGCAGTATTTT. Residues: CASSFYRGSTLTDTQYF.

The rearrangement uses TRBV30 and TRBJ1-5; TRBD1 matches at 9 bases. Trimming cost V 5 bases and J 6 bases; bases outside gene matches: 2. This CDR3 comprises 12 residues. Germline V lookup: CDR1 GTSNPN, CDR2 SVGIG (reference sequence). The CDR3 sequence: CAWADRGQPQHF. The CDR3 coding sequence is TGTGCCTGGGCGGACAGGGGTCAGCCCCAGCATTTT.

This rearrangement joins TRBV5-7 to TRBJ2-7; D ambiguous. TRBV5-7 is noted as an ORF with a role that remains uncertain. This CDR3 spans 15 amino acids. The germline V and J ends were trimmed by 0 bases and 0 bases, with 10 bases remaining between them. The CDR3 loop is CASSLVSESSYEQYF. In DNA form, the CDR3 reads TGTGCCAGCAGCTTGGTGTCCGAGAGCTCCTACGAGCAGTACTTC.

The chain uses TRBV5-5 and TRBJ2-7, with D unresolved. The ends were cut back, 0 bases at V and 4 bases at J, with 11 bases in the middle. The CDR3 loop spans 14 amino acids. Germline V gene data show CDR1 as SGHKS and CDR2 as YYEKEE (reference sequence). CDR3 nucleotides: TGTGCCAGCAGCTTGGTTTTCAACACTTACGAGCAGTACTTC. It is translated as CASSLVFNTYEQYF.